Sequencing of this T cell receptor beta chain was carried out in a study of T cell responses to AZD1222 COVID-19 vaccine. TCRdb keeps only in-frame clones here, not all; method: immunoSEQ multiplex PCR. The table has around 170,000 clones, 75% to 95% seen once. Comments on this clone: Its antigen is as yet unknown.

General study points: Just a handful of AZD1222 recipients were seropositive at baseline.

The receptor's source is an adult in good health. The sample consisted of peripheral blood, taken on day 0 of AZD1222 vaccination.

CDR3 residues: CASTGVSGLTGELFF. CDR3 DNA: TGCGCCAGCACCGGGGTCTCAGGATTGACCGGGGAGCTGTTTTTT. The genes are TRBV10-2 and TRBJ2-2; possible D gene TRBD2, 5 bases. The CDR3 consists of 15 residues. Trimming removed 7 bases at V and 5 bases at J, with 17 bases between. In germline, CDR1 is WSHSY, CDR2 SAAADI.